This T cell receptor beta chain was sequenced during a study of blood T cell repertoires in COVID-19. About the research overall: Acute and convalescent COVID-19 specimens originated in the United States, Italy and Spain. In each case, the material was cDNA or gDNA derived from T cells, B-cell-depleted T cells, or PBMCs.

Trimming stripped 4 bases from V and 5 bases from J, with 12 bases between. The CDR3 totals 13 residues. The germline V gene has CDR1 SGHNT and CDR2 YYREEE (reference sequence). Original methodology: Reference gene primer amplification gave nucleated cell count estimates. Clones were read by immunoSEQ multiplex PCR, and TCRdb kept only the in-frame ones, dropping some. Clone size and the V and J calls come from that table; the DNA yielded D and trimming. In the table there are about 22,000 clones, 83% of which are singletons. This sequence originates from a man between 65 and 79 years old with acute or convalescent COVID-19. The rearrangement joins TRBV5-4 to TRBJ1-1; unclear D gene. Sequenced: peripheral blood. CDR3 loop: CASSLSRGTEAFF. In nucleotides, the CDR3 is TGTGCCAGCAGCCTCAGCCGAGGGACTGAAGCTTTCTTT. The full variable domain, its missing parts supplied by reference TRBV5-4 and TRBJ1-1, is ETGVTQSPTHLIKTRGQQVTLRCSSQSGHNTVSWYQQALGQGPQFIFQYYREEENGRGNFPPRFSGLQFPNYSSELNVNALELDDSALYLCASSLSRGTEAFFGQGTRLTVV.